This TCR beta chain stems from a study of CD8+CD57+ T cells in acquired aplastic anemia. Overall study context: Across the sorted CD4+ and CD8+ cells, DNA amounts averaged roughly 3.5 ug.

As regards this clonotype: Its antigen is unknown.

Sequenced patients had shown CD8+CD57+ cell expansion by flow cytometry. At blood sampling, none of the patients had yet received therapy. Findings and caveats of the study: Patients did not significantly differ from controls in CD8+ Simpson's diversity.

Trimming removed 1 base from V and 4 bases from J, with 11 bases in between. Germline V lookup: CDR1 SEHNR, CDR2 FQNEAQ (reference sequence). The CDR3 has 15 residues. The use of genomic DNA as template underpinned the TCR beta VDJ and CDR3 profiling. TCRdb re-analysed the reads in MiXCR, keeping a single row per CDR3 protein. This sample carries 180,000 or so distinct CDR3 sequences, more than 60% of them seen once, and the ten largest clones take under 45%. The source of this sequence is a human donor with aplastic anemia. This rearrangement joins TRBV7-9 to TRBJ1-5; a possible D gene is TRBD1 (5 bases). The sample consisted of sorted CD4+, CD8+, or CD8+CD57+ T cells (not recorded which) from PBMCs. CDR3 in amino acids: CASSLGTGENQPQHF. DNA for the CDR3: TGTGCCAGCAGCTTAGGAACGGGGGAAAATCAGCCCCAGCATTTT.